This is a list of T cell receptor beta chains from one sample in a study of T cells in narcolepsy. Clones were sequenced by immunoSEQ multiplex PCR, and TCRdb holds only the in-frame ones, with some missing. The sample carries around 35,000 clones, 82% recorded once. Sequenced: CD45RA- memory CD4+ T cells from PBMCs. The receptors shown here come from a human donor with narcolepsy. CDR3s include the opening cysteine and the closing phenylalanine or tryptophan. Each record gives: V gene, CDR3 length, D gene, J gene, clone size, CDR3 protein, CDR3 DNA. A D gene is named only where the DNA matches it firmly. Part of the rows lack a size; the others show once, few, many or a class for expanded clones.

V gene: TRBV6-6; CDR3 length: 15; D gene: -; J gene: TRBJ1-1; clone size: -; CDR3 protein: CASSYSLGRNTEAFF; CDR3 DNA: TGTGCCAGCAGTTACTCGCTGGGCAGGAACACTGAAGCTTTCTTT
V gene: TRBV7-9; CDR3 length: 11; D gene: -; J gene: TRBJ1-1; clone size: -; CDR3 protein: CAAQSNTEAFF; CDR3 DNA: TGTGCCGCGCAATCGAACACTGAAGCTTTCTTT
V gene: TRBV5-4; CDR3 length: 13; D gene: TRBD1; J gene: TRBJ2-1; clone size: once; CDR3 protein: CASSIDRVDEQFF; CDR3 DNA: TGTGCCAGCAGCATAGACAGGGTCGATGAGCAGTTCTTC
V gene: TRBV19; CDR3 length: 16; D gene: -; J gene: TRBJ1-1; clone size: -; CDR3 protein: CASSSPGLRRSTEAFF; CDR3 DNA: TGTGCCAGTAGTTCCCCGGGACTCCGGCGGAGTACTGAAGCTTTCTTT
V gene: TRBV2; CDR3 length: 15; D gene: -; J gene: TRBJ2-6; clone size: -; CDR3 protein: CASTPENSGANVLTF; CDR3 DNA: TGTGCCAGCACTCCCGAGAACTCTGGGGCCAACGTCCTGACTTTC
V gene: TRBV10-2; CDR3 length: 13; D gene: -; J gene: TRBJ2-2; clone size: -; CDR3 protein: CASSQGVTGELFF; CDR3 DNA: TGCGCCAGCAGTCAGGGAGTCACCGGGGAGCTGTTTTTT
V gene: TRBV9; CDR3 length: 15; D gene: -; J gene: TRBJ2-1; clone size: -; CDR3 protein: CASSLDGTSYNEQFF; CDR3 DNA: TGTGCCAGCAGCTTAGACGGGACTTCCTACAATGAGCAGTTCTTC
V gene: TRBV10-3; CDR3 length: 15; D gene: -; J gene: TRBJ2-7; clone size: -; CDR3 protein: CAISESAASSYEQYF; CDR3 DNA: TGTGCCATCAGTGAGTCAGCTGCCAGCTCCTACGAGCAGTACTTC
V gene: TRBV5-8; CDR3 length: 14; D gene: -; J gene: TRBJ1-2; clone size: -; CDR3 protein: CASTIQGSLSGYTF; CDR3 DNA: TGTGCCAGCACCATACAGGGAAGTCTCAGCGGCTACACCTTC
V gene: TRBV13; CDR3 length: 12; D gene: -; J gene: TRBJ2-2; clone size: -; CDR3 protein: CASSPIPGELFF; CDR3 DNA: TGTGCCAGCAGTCCGATTCCCGGGGAGCTGTTTTTT
V gene: TRBV7-2; CDR3 length: 14; D gene: -; J gene: TRBJ1-3; clone size: -; CDR3 protein: CASSFTAGENTIYF; CDR3 DNA: TGTGCCAGCAGCTTCACTGCAGGGGAAAACACCATATATTTT
V gene: TRBV19; CDR3 length: 13; D gene: -; J gene: TRBJ2-1; clone size: -; CDR3 protein: CASSTGLEGEQFF; CDR3 DNA: TGTGCCAGTAGTACCGGACTCGAAGGGGAGCAGTTCTTC
V gene: TRBV30; CDR3 length: 13; D gene: -; J gene: TRBJ1-1; clone size: once; CDR3 protein: CAWSKGGNTEAFF; CDR3 DNA: TGTGCCTGGAGTAAAGGCGGGAACACTGAAGCTTTCTTT
V gene: TRBV6-1; CDR3 length: 14; D gene: -; J gene: TRBJ2-2; clone size: -; CDR3 protein: CASKGGGNTGELFF; CDR3 DNA: TGTGCCAGCAAGGGAGGGGGGAACACCGGGGAGCTGTTTTTT
V gene: TRBV2; CDR3 length: 16; D gene: -; J gene: TRBJ2-2; clone size: -; CDR3 protein: CASKVRRGANTGELFF; CDR3 DNA: TGTGCCAGCAAGGTTCGACGGGGAGCTAACACCGGGGAGCTGTTTTTT